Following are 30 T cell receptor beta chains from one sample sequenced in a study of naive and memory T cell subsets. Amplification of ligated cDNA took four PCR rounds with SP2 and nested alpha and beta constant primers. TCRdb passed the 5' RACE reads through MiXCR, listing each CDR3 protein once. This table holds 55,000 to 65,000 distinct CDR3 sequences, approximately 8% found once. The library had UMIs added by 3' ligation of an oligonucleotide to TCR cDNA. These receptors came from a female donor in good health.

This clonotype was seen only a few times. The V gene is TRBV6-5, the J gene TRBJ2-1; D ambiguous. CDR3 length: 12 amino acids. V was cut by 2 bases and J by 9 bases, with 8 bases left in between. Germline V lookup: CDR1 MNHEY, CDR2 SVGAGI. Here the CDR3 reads CASSYQWSEQFF. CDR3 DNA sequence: TGTGCCAGCAGTTACCAGTGGAGTGAGCAGTTCTTC.

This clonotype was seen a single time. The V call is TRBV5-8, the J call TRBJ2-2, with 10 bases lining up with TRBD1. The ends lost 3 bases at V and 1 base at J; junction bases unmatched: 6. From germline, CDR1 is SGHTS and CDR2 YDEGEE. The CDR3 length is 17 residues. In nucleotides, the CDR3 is TGTGCCAGCAGCTCGGGACAGGGGATTTTGAACACCGGGGAGCTGTTTTTT. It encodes CASSSGQGILNTGELFF.

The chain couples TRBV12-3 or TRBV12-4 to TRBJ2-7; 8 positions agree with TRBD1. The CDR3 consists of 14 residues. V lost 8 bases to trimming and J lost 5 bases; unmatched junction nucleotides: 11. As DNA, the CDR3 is TGTGCCAGCGGCCTGACAGGGGTGGTCCACGAGCAGTACTTC. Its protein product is CASGLTGVVHEQYF.

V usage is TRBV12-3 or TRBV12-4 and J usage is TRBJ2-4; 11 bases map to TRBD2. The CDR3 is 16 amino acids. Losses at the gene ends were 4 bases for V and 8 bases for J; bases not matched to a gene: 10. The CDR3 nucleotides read TGTGCCAGCAGTTCACTAGCGGGAGAAATGAGGGACATTCAGTACTTC. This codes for CASSSLAGEMRDIQYF.

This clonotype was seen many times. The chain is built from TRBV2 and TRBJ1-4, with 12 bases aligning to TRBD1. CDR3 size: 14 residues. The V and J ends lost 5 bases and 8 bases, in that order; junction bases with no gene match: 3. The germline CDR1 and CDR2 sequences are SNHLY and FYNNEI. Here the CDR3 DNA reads TGTGCCAGCAGTCCCGGGACAGGGGGCGAAAAACTGTTTTTT. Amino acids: CASSPGTGGEKLFF.

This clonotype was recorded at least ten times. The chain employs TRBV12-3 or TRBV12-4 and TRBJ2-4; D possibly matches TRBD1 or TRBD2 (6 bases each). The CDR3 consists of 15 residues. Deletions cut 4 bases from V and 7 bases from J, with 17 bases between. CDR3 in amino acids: CASSSGWGASNIQYF. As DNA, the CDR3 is TGTGCCAGCAGTTCGGGGTGGGGGGCTTCGAACATTCAGTACTTC.

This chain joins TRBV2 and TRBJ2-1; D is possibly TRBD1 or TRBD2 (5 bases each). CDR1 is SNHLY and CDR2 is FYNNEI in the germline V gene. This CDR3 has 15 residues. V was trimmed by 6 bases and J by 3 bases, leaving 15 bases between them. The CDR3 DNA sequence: TGTGCCAGCAGCGGGGACGGTGGCTACTACAATGAGCAGTTCTTC. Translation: CASSGDGGYYNEQFF.

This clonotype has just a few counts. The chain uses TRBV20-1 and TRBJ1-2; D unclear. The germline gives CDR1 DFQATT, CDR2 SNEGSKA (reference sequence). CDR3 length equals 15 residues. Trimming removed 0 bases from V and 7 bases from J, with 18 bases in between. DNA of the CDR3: TGCAGTGCTAGAGATTCAAGAGTAGATAGGCTTGGCTACACCTTC. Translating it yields CSARDSRVDRLGYTF.

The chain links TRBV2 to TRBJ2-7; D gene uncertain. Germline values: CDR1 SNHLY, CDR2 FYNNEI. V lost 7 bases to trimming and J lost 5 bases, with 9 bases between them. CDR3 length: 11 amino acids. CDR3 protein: CASTGPDEQYF. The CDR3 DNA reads TGTGCCAGCACTGGCCCGGACGAGCAGTACTTC.

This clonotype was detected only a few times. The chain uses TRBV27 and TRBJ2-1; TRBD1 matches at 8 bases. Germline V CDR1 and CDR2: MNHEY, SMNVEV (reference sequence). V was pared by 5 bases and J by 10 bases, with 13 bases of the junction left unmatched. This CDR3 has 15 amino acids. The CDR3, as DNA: TGTGCCAGCAGTGCAACGACAGGGGTCGCGGCCGAGCAGTTCTTC. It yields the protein CASSATTGVAAEQFF.

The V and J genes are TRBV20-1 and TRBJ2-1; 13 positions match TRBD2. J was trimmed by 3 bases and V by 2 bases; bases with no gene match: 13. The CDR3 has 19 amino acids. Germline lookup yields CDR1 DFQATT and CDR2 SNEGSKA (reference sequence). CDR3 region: CSARTPILAGGRRYNEQFF. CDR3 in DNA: TGCAGTGCTAGAACGCCGATACTAGCGGGAGGGCGGCGCTACAATGAGCAGTTCTTC.

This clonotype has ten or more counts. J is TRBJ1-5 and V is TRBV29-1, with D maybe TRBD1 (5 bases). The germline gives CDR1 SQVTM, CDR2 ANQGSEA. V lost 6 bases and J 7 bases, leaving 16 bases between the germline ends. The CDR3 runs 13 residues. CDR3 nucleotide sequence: TGCAGCGTAAACGACGGGACCGCGCAGCCCCAGCATTTT. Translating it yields CSVNDGTAQPQHF.

CDR3 in amino acids: CASELGGPGANEQFF. For the CDR3, the DNA is TGTGCCAGCGAGCTCGGTGGGCCTGGGGCCAATGAGCAGTTCTTC. The gene calls are TRBV25-1 and TRBJ2-1; D is possibly TRBD1 (5 bases). Germline CDR1 MGHDK, CDR2 SYGVNS. The ends were cut back, 8 bases at V and 6 bases at J, with 20 bases in the middle. The CDR3 contains 15 residues.

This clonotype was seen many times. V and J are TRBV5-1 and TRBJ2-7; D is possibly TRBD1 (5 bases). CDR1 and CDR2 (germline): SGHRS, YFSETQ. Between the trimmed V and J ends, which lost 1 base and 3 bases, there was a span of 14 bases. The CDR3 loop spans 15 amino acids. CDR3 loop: CASSLFAGSGYEQYF. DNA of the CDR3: TGCGCCAGCAGCTTGTTTGCAGGGTCCGGCTACGAGCAGTACTTC. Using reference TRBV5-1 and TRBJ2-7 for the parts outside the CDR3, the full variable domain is KAGVTQTPRYLIKTRGQQVTLSCSPISGHRSVSWYQQTPGQGLQFLFEYFSETQRNKGNFPGRFSGRQFSNSRSEMNVSTLELGDSALYLCASSLFAGSGYEQYFGPGTRLTVT.

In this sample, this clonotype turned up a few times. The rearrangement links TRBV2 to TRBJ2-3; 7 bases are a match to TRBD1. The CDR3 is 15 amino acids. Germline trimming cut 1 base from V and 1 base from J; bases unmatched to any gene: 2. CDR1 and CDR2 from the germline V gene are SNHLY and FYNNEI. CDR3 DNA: TGTGCCAGCAGTGAAGGACAGGGAGGCACAGATACGCAGTATTTT. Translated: CASSEGQGGTDTQYF.

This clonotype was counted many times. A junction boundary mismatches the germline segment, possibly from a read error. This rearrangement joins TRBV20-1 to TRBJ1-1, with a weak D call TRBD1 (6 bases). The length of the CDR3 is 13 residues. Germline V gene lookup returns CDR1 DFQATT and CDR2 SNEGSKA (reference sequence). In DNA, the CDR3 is TGCAGTGCCACCTGGACAGTGAACCCTGAAGCTTTCTTT. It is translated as CSATWTVNPEAFF.

CDR3 coding DNA: TGTGCCAGCAGCTTAGCATTCCTCGGCGGGGGGGAACAAGATGAGCAGTTCTTC. Protein product: CASSLAFLGGGEQDEQFF. The chain combines TRBV7-8 with TRBJ2-1; 9 bases are shared with TRBD2. Germline lookup yields CDR1 SGHVS and CDR2 FQNEAQ. The CDR3 has 18 residues. Trimming removed 0 bases from V and 8 bases from J; junction bases left unmatched: 14.

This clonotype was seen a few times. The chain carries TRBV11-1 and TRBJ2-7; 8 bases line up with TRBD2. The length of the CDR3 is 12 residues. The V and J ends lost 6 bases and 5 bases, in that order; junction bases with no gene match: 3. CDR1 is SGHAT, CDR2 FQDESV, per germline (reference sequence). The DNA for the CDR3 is TGTGCCAGCAGTTTCGGGGGGGACGAGCAGTACTTC. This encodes CASSFGGDEQYF.

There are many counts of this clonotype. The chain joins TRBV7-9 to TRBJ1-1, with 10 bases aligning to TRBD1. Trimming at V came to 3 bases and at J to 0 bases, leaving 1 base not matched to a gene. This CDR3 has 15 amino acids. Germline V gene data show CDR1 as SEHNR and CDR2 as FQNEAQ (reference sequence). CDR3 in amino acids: CASSLGTGVNTEAFF. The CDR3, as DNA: TGTGCCAGCAGCTTGGGGACAGGGGTGAACACTGAAGCTTTCTTT.

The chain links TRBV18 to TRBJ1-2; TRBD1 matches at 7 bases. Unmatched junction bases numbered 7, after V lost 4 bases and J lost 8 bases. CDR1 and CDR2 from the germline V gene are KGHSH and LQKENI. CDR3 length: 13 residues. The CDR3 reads CASSRGQEIGYTF. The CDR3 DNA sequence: TGTGCCAGCTCACGCGGACAGGAAATCGGCTACACCTTC. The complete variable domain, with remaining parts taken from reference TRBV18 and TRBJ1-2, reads NAGVMQNPRHLVRRRGQEARLRCSPMKGHSHVYWYRQLPEEGLKFMVYLQKENIIDESGMPKERFSAEFPKEGPSILRIQQVVRGDSAAYFCASSRGQEIGYTFGSGTRLTVV.

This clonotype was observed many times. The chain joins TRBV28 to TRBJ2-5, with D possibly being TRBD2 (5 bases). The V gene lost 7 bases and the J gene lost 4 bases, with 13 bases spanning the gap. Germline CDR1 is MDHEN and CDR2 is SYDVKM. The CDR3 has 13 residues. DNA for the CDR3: TGTGCCAGCATCCCGCAGCGGAGAGAGACCCAGTACTTC. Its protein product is CASIPQRRETQYF. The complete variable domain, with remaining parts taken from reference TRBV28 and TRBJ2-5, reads DVKVTQSSRYLVKRTGEKVFLECVQDMDHENMFWYRQDPGLGLRLIYFSYDVKMKEKGDIPEGYSVSREKKERFSLILESASTNQTSMYLCASIPQRRETQYFGPGTRLLVL.

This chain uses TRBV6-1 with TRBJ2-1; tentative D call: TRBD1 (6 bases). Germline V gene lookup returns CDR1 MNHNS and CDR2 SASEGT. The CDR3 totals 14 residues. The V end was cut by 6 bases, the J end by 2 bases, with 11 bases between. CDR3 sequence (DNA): TGTGCCAGCAGGTCTGGGGGCGCCTACAATGAGCAGTTCTTC. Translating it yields CASRSGGAYNEQFF.

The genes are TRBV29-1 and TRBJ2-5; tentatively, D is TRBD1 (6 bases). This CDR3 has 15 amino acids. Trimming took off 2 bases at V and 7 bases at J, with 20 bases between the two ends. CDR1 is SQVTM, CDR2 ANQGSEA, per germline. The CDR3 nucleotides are TGCAGCGTTGAAACAACAGGGATGGATAATTGGACCCAGTACTTC. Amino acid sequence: CSVETTGMDNWTQYF.

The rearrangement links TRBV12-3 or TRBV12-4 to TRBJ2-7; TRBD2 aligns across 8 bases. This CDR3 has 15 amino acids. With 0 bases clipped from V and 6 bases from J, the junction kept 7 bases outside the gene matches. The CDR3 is CASSLAPRLASEQYF. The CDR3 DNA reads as TGTGCCAGCAGTTTAGCCCCACGACTAGCGAGCGAGCAGTACTTC.

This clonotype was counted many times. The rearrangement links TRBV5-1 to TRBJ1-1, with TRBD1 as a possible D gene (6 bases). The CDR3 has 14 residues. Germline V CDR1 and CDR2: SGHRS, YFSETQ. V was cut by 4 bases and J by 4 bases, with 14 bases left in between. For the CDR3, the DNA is TGCGCCAGCAGCCCAGCAACAGGGAGCACTGAAGCTTTCTTT. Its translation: CASSPATGSTEAFF.

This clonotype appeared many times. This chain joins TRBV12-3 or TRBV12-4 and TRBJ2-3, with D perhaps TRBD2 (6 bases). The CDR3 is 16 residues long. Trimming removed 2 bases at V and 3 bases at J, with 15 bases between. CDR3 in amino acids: CASSLYGGPRTDTQYF. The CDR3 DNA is TGTGCCAGCAGTTTATACGGGGGTCCACGGACAGATACGCAGTATTTT.

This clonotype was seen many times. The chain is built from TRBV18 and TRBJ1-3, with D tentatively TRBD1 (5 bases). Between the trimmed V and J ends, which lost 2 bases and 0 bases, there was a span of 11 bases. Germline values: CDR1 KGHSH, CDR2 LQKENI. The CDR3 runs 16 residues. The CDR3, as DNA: TGTGCCAGCTCACCAAATCAGGGATCCTCTGGAAACACCATATATTTT. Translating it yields CASSPNQGSSGNTIYF.

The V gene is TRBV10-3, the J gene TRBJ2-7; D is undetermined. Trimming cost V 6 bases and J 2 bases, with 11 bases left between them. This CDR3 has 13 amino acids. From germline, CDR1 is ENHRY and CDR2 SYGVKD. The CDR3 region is CAISLETPYEQYF. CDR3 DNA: TGTGCCATCAGCCTAGAGACACCCTACGAGCAGTACTTC.

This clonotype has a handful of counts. For the CDR3, the DNA is TGTGCCAGCAGGGGAAGAGCGGGGGAAAGGGAGACCCAGTACTTC. Its translation: CASRGRAGERETQYF. V and J are TRBV6-5 and TRBJ2-5; 8 nucleotides match TRBD2. The V segment lost 6 bases and the J segment 5 bases; nucleotides outside the gene matches: 11. Germline assignment: CDR1 MNHEY and CDR2 SVGAGI. The CDR3 extends over 15 amino acids.

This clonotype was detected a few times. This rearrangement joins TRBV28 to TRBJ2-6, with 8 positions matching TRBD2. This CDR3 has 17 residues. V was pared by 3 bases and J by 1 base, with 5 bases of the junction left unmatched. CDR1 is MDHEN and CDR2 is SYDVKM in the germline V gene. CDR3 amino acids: CASSFVLAESGANVLTF. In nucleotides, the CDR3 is TGTGCCAGCAGTTTTGTACTAGCGGAGTCTGGGGCCAACGTCCTGACTTTC.